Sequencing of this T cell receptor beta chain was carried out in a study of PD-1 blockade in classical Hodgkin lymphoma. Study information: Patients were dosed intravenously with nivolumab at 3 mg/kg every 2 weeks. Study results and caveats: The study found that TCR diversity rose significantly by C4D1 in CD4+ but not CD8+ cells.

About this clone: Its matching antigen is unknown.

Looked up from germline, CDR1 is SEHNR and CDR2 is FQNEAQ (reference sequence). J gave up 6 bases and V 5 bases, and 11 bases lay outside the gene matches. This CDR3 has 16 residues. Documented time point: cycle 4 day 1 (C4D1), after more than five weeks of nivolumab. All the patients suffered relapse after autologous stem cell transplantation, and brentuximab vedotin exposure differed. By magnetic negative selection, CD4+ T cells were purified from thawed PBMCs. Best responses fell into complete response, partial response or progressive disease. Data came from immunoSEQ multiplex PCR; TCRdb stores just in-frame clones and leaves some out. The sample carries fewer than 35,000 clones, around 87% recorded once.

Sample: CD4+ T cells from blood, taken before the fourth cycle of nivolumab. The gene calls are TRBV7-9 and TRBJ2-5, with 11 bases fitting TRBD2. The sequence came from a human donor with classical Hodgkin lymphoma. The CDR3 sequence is CASSPEPASGRKTQYF. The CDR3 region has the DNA TGTGCCAGCAGCCCGGAGCCGGCTAGCGGGAGGAAGACCCAGTACTTC. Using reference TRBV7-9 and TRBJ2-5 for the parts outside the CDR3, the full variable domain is DTGVSQNPRHKITKRGQNVTFRCDPISEHNRLYWYRQTLGQGPEFLTYFQNEAQLEKSRLLSDRFSAERPKGSFSTLEIQRTEQGDSAMYLCASSPEPASGRKTQYFGPGTRLLVL.